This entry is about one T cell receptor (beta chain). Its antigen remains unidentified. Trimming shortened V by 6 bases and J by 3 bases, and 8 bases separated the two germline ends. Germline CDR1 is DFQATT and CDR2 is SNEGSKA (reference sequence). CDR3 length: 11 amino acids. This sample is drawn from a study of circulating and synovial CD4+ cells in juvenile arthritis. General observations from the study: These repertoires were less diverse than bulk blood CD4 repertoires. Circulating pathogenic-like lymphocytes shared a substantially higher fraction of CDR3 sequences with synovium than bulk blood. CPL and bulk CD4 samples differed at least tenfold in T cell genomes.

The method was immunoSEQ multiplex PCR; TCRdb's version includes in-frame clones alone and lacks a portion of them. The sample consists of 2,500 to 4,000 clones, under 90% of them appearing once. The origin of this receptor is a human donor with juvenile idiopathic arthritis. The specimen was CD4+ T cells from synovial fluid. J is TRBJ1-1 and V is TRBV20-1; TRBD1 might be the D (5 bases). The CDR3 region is CSAGLDTEAFF. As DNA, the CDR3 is TGCAGTGCGGGGCTGGACACTGAAGCTTTCTTT.